The TCR beta chain under discussion was sequenced for a study of blood T cell repertoires in COVID-19. Study in general: Acute-phase and convalescent COVID-19 samples originated in the United States, Italy and Spain.

Cohorts were based on clinical histories the participants reported. Profiling relied on immunoSEQ multiplex PCR, and the TCRdb table lists in-frame clones only, not all of them. The sample has some 320,000 clones; just under 90% are singletons. Sample: PBMCs or T cells enriched from blood (not recorded which). This receptor was taken from a woman in her 50s who had been exposed to COVID-19.

The CDR3 sequence is CASSLVQLEMQEQFF. In nucleotides, the CDR3 is TGTGCCAGCAGCTTAGTCCAGTTGGAGATGCAGGAGCAGTTCTTC. This chain uses TRBV11-2 with TRBJ2-1; D not resolved. Germline V gene lookup returns CDR1 SGHAT and CDR2 FQNNGV. Trimming shortened V by 1 base and J by 10 bases, and 17 bases separated the two germline ends. This CDR3 contains 15 residues.